This is a list of T cell receptor beta chains from one sample in a study of Ad26.COV2.S vaccination and SARS-CoV-2 variants. The method was immunoSEQ multiplex PCR; TCRdb's version includes in-frame clones alone and lacks a portion of them. The sample includes some 400,000 clones, around 89% of them seen just once. Specimen: peripheral blood, collected in a trial of Ad26.COV2.S vaccine versus placebo. The source of these receptors is a person aged 18-60 years who received the Ad26.COV2.S COVID-19 vaccine or a placebo. Each CDR3 is given with its conserved first and last residue. Fields, in order: V gene, J gene, D gene, CDR3 protein. D genes are given only for firm matches.

>TRBV27|TRBJ2-3|NA
CASSLSGSTDTQYF
>TRBV6-1|TRBJ1-5|TRBD1
CASSEDVTGAAQYSNQPQHF
>TRBV4-1|TRBJ1-4|NA
CASSPQRTNEKLFF
>TRBV11-2|TRBJ1-1|NA
CASSLIGDPNPEAFF
>TRBV15|TRBJ2-7|TRBD1
CATSLDRDEQYF
>TRBV7-9|TRBJ2-5|TRBD1
CASSSLGRTGGKETQYF
>TRBV7-3|TRBJ1-1|TRBD1
CASSPGQGVEAFF
>TRBV9|TRBJ1-1|TRBD1
CASSVQGDNTEAFF
>TRBV4-3|TRBJ1-4|NA
CASSQDNGYEKLFF
>TRBV14|TRBJ2-5|NA
CASSQDGPAQYF